This T cell receptor (beta chain) originates from a study of identical twins. Study conclusions and caveats: The degree of excess twin sharing was weaker in beta out-of-frame sequences. Out-of-frame alpha sequences that twins shared showed excess low generation probability.

Deletions cut 5 bases from V and 4 bases from J, with 8 bases between. The CDR3 is 12 amino acids. TCRdb independently ran MiXCR on the 5' RACE reads; one entry per CDR3 protein. This sample has about 690,000 distinct CDR3 sequences, with less than 25% found just once. This clonotype has ten or more counts. Antigen specificity is unknown. A further study also used this sample, focusing on T cells expressing NK-cell markers. That paper states: Sequencing covered eight donors, seven HCMV-seropositive and one seronegative.

The V gene is TRBV12-3 or TRBV12-4, the J gene TRBJ1-2; D not resolved. The source of this sequence is a woman aged 18 to 35 in good health. The material sequenced was PBMCs. In DNA form, the CDR3 reads TGTGCCAGCAGTGCCGGTCTCTATGGCTACACCTTC. This sequence encodes CASSAGLYGYTF.